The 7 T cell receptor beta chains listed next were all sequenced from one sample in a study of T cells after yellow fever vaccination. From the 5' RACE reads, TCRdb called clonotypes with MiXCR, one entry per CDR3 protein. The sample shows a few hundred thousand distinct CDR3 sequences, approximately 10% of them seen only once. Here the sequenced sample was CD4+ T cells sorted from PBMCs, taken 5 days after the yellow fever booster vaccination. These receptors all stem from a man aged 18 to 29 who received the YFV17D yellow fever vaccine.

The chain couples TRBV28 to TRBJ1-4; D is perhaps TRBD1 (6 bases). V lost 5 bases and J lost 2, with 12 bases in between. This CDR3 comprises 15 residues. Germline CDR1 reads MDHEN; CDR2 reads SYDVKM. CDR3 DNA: TGTGCCAGCAGTGCCACAGGGAGCACTAATGAAAAACTGTTTTTT. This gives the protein CASSATGSTNEKLFF.

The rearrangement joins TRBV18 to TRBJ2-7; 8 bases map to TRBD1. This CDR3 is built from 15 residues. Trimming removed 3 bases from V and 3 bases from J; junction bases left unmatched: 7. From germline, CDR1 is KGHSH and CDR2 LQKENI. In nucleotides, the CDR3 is TGTGCCAGCTCACCTAGCAGGGGGCAATACTACGAGCAGTACGTC. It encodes CASSPSRGQYYEQYV.

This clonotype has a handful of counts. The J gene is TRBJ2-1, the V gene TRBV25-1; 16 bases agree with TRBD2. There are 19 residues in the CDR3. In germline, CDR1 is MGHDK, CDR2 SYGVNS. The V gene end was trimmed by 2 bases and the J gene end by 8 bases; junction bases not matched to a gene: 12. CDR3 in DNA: TGTGCCAGCAGTGAAGGGACTAGCGGGGGGGCTATTTCGTCGTATGAGCAGTTCTTC. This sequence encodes CASSEGTSGGAISSYEQFF.

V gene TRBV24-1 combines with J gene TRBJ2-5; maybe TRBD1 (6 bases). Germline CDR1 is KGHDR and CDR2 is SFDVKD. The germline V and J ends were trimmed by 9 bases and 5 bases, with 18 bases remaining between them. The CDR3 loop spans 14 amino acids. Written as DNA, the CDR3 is TGTGCCACCGAAGACAGGTTATCGGGGGAGACCCAGTACTTC. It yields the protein CATEDRLSGETQYF.

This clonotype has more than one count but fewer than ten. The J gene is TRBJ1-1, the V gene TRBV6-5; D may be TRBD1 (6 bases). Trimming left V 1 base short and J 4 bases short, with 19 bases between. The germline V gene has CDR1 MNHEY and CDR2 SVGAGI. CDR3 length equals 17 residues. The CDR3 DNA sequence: TGTGCCAGCAGTTACTTTGGACCCCTCGGGGGCAGCACTGAAGCTTTCTTT. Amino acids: CASSYFGPLGGSTEAFF.

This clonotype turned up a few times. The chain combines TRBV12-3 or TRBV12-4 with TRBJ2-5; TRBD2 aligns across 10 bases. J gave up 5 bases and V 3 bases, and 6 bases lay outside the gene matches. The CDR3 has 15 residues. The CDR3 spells CASSFNSGGQETQYF. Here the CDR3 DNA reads TGTGCCAGCAGTTTTAATAGCGGGGGGCAGGAGACCCAGTACTTC.

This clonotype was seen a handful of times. CDR3 residues: CASRGGGAIPYEQYF. Here the CDR3 DNA reads TGTGCCAGCAGGGGAGGCGGAGCAATACCCTACGAGCAGTACTTC. The chain couples TRBV6-5 to TRBJ2-7; TRBD2 is a possible D gene (6 bases). The CDR3 is made up of 15 amino acids. The V gene's germline CDR1 is MNHEY and CDR2 SVGAGI. V was cut by 6 bases and J by 2 bases, with 17 bases left in between.